This T cell receptor (beta chain) was observed in a study of blood T cell repertoires in COVID-19. Study overall: The United States, Italy and Spain supplied acute and convalescent COVID-19 samples. T cells, B-cell-depleted T cells, or PBMCs supplied cDNA or gDNA.

Germline V gene lookup returns CDR1 MNHEY and CDR2 SMNVEV (reference sequence). Trimming took off 5 bases at V and 3 bases at J, with 17 bases between the two ends. This CDR3 is 15 amino acids long. How the authors handled the data: Reference gene primer amplification yielded estimated nucleated cell counts. The method was immunoSEQ multiplex PCR; TCRdb's version includes in-frame clones alone and lacks a portion of them. That table gives V, J and clone size, and the DNA gave D and trimming. The sample contains about 58,000 clones, more than 75% of which appear only once. The rearrangement uses TRBV27 and TRBJ2-7, with D tentatively TRBD2 (6 bases). Sequenced sample: peripheral blood. This TCR was sampled from a man aged 40-55 years with active COVID-19. CDR3 amino acids: CASSPRLELLYEQYF. The CDR3, as DNA: TGTGCCAGCAGTCCCCGACTAGAACTCCTCTACGAGCAGTACTTC.